The clone carrying this TCR beta chain was picked up many times. The sample is drawn from a study of early T cells in non-severe SARS-CoV-2 infection. TCRdb reprocessed the 5' RACE reads via MiXCR and lists one record per CDR3 protein. Of tens of thousands of distinct CDR3 sequences listed, roughly 5.4% are singletons. Germline CDR1 is SGHVS and CDR2 is FQNEAQ. CDR3 length: 13 amino acids. V was cut by 5 bases and J by 6 bases, with 11 bases left in between. Material: whole blood. The V and J genes are TRBV7-8 and TRBJ1-3; unclear D gene. The TCR comes from an adult who was a healthcare worker with PCR-confirmed SARS-CoV-2 infection or an uninfected control (not recorded which). The CDR3 coding sequence is TGTGCCAGCAGCCCCCGAACGGAAAACACCATATATTTT. This translates into CASSPRTENTIYF.